The 22 T cell receptor beta chains listed next were all sequenced from one sample in a study of T-cell memory formation after mild COVID-19. TCRdb re-analysed the 5' RACE reads in MiXCR, keeping a single row per CDR3 protein. This repertoire shows roughly 180,000 distinct CDR3 sequences, approximately 17% found once; its top ten account for roughly 3.8%. The specimen was PBMCs or a T cell subset sorted from them (not recorded which). Receptor source: a man between 18 and 35 years old who had mild COVID-19 (a few samples of this study predate the infection). Cell type and time point are not known.

DNA of the CDR3: TGCGCCAGCAGCCATGATCTTAGGGAGACCCAGTACTTC. Amino acids: CASSHDLRETQYF. The chain is built from TRBV4-3 and TRBJ2-5; D unresolved. The ends were cut back, 3 bases at V and 5 bases at J, with 10 bases in the middle. In germline, CDR1 is LGHNA, CDR2 YSLEER. CDR3 length: 13 amino acids.

The gene calls are TRBV30 and TRBJ2-7, with TRBD1 matching over 7 bases. V lost 4 bases, J lost 1 base, and 1 base stayed unmatched. Germline-derived CDR1 and CDR2 are GTSNPN and SVGIG (reference sequence). The CDR3 has 12 amino acids. DNA for the CDR3: TGTGCCTGGACAGGGGGTTCCTACGAGCAGTACTTC. Translation: CAWTGGSYEQYF.

The genes are TRBV6-6 and TRBJ1-1, with D tentatively TRBD1 (6 bases). V lost 2 bases to trimming and J lost 5 bases, with 15 bases between them. The germline V gene encodes CDR1 MNHNY and CDR2 SVGAGI (reference sequence). This CDR3 region has 15 residues. The CDR3 region is CASSYPGRGLTEAFF. The CDR3 nucleotides are TGTGCCAGCAGTTACCCGGGCAGGGGTTTAACTGAAGCTTTCTTT.

The chain carries TRBV11-3 and TRBJ2-3; D not resolved. In germline, CDR1 is SGHNT, CDR2 YENEEA. Between the trimmed V and J ends, which lost 3 bases and 14 bases, there was a span of 15 bases. The CDR3 totals 12 residues. CDR3 loop: CASSFDGEGLYF. DNA of the CDR3: TGTGCCAGCAGCTTTGATGGGGAAGGTCTGTATTTT.

This clonotype has just a few counts. The chain carries TRBV20-1 and TRBJ2-2, with D maybe TRBD1 (5 bases). CDR1 DFQATT and CDR2 SNEGSKA come from the germline V gene (reference sequence). This CDR3 comprises 15 residues. V gave up 4 bases and J gave up 1 base, with 13 bases separating them. CDR3 DNA sequence: TGCAGTGCTACCAAACCTCAGGGGAACACCGGGGAGCTGTTTTTT. This encodes CSATKPQGNTGELFF.

The chain employs TRBV28 and TRBJ1-2; D remains ambiguous. CDR1 is MDHEN, CDR2 SYDVKM, per germline. V was shortened by 7 bases and J by 4 bases, with 13 bases between the two germline ends. This CDR3 spans 13 amino acids. The CDR3 here is CASNPAGPYGYTF. The DNA for the CDR3 is TGTGCCAGCAACCCGGCAGGACCCTATGGCTACACCTTC.

J is TRBJ1-2 and V is TRBV7-2; D is undetermined. From germline, CDR1 is SGHTA and CDR2 FQGNSA. The CDR3 is 12 amino acids. The ends were cut back, 4 bases at V and 8 bases at J, with 11 bases in the middle. The chain's CDR3 is CASSSPGRGYTF. In DNA, the CDR3 is TGTGCCAGCAGCTCACCGGGGAGGGGCTACACCTTC.

The chain links TRBV19 to TRBJ1-1; D is unresolved. This CDR3 contains 14 residues. Germline-derived CDR1 and CDR2 are LNHDA and SQIVND (reference sequence). Trimming pared 4 bases from V and 1 base from J, leaving 10 bases between. This CDR3 reads CASSNWYANTEAFF. The CDR3 nucleotides are TGTGCCAGTAGTAATTGGTACGCGAACACTGAAGCTTTCTTT.

This clonotype was counted at least ten times. The chain employs TRBV7-2 and TRBJ1-5; D may be TRBD1 (5 bases). This CDR3 contains 13 residues. V was cut by 5 bases and J by 1 base, with 6 bases left in between. CDR1 SGHTA and CDR2 FQGNSA come from the germline V gene. The CDR3 here is CASSRQSNQPQHF. CDR3 sequence (DNA): TGTGCCAGCAGCCGACAGAGCAATCAGCCCCAGCATTTT. The complete variable domain, with remaining parts taken from reference TRBV7-2 and TRBJ1-5, reads GAGVSQSPSNKVTEKGKDVELRCDPISGHTALYWYRQSLGQGLEFLIYFQGNSAPDKSGLPSDRFSAERTGGSVSTLTIQRTQQEDSAVYLCASSRQSNQPQHFGDGTRLSIL.

This clonotype came up a few times. J is TRBJ2-7 and V is TRBV7-9; D perhaps matches TRBD2 (6 bases). The germline V gene encodes CDR1 SEHNR and CDR2 FQNEAQ (reference sequence). The CDR3 runs to 16 residues. V was shortened by 5 bases and J by 0 bases, with 17 bases between the two germline ends. CDR3 coding DNA: TGTGCCAGCAGCGGGGGGAGTAGCTGGAGCTCCTACGAGCAGTACTTC. It is translated as CASSGGSSWSSYEQYF.

The rearrangement links TRBV9 to TRBJ2-6; no clear D. Germline V lookup: CDR1 SGDLS, CDR2 YYNGEE. CDR3 length: 15 residues. V lost 4 bases and J 0 bases, leaving 8 bases between the germline ends. DNA for the CDR3: TGTGCCAGCAGCTCCACGCCCTCTGGGGCCAACGTCCTGACTTTC. Amino acid sequence: CASSSTPSGANVLTF.

There are a few counts of this clonotype. The J gene is TRBJ1-1, the V gene TRBV7-8; the match to TRBD1 covers 8 bases. CDR3 length equals 17 residues. Germline CDR1 is SGHVS and CDR2 is FQNEAQ. V shed 7 bases and J 0 bases; nucleotides not matched to a gene: 13. This CDR3 is CASTPARTGLVNTEAFF. The CDR3 DNA is TGTGCCAGCACCCCCGCCCGGACAGGGTTGGTGAACACTGAAGCTTTCTTT.

This clonotype showed up just a few times. The chain uses TRBV12-3 or TRBV12-4 and TRBJ1-1; D call uncertain. Between the trimmed V and J ends, which lost 3 bases and 1 base, there was a span of 9 bases. The CDR3 loop spans 14 amino acids. CDR3 coding DNA: TGTGCCAGCAGTTTGGCGGGTAGGAACACTGAAGCTTTCTTT. It codes for CASSLAGRNTEAFF.

J is TRBJ1-6 and V is TRBV20-1, with no clear D. V dropped 3 bases and J dropped 8 bases, with 14 bases sitting between them. The length of the CDR3 is 14 residues. Germline assignment: CDR1 DFQATT and CDR2 SNEGSKA (reference sequence). In DNA, the CDR3 is TGCAGTGCTAGTAACGGCCCCCCGGATTCACCCCTCCACTTT. Its protein product is CSASNGPPDSPLHF.

This rearrangement joins TRBV12-3 or TRBV12-4 to TRBJ1-2; 7 bases line up with TRBD1. J was trimmed by 7 bases and V by 5 bases; bases with no gene match: 10. The length of the CDR3 is 14 residues. CDR3 amino acids: CASSPNRGPGGYTF. In DNA, the CDR3 is TGTGCCAGCAGTCCTAACAGGGGACCGGGTGGCTACACCTTC.

The gene calls are TRBV6-5 and TRBJ1-2; no clear D gene. The CDR3 consists of 13 residues. Germline V gives CDR1 MNHEY, CDR2 SVGAGI. V was clipped by 8 bases and J by 3 bases, with 13 bases between them. CDR3 residues: CASGNDRHYGYTF. As DNA, the CDR3 is TGTGCCAGCGGTAATGATAGGCACTATGGCTACACCTTC.

This clonotype occurred a few times. In nucleotides, the CDR3 is TGTGCCAGCAGCAGTACAGGGATTGCTGAAGCTTTCTTT. Its translation is CASSSTGIAEAFF. The V gene is TRBV5-4, the J gene TRBJ1-1, with D perhaps matching TRBD1 (6 bases). Germline V gene data show CDR1 as SGHNT and CDR2 as YYREEE (reference sequence). V was pared by 4 bases and J by 6 bases, with 13 bases between. The CDR3 consists of 13 residues.

This clonotype was observed a few times. The chain joins TRBV12-3 or TRBV12-4 to TRBJ2-1; TRBD2 agrees at 7 bases. The CDR3 is made up of 16 amino acids. The ends lost 1 base at V and 7 bases at J; junction bases unmatched: 10. The CDR3 sequence is CASSLDSGGGRNEQFF. CDR3 coding DNA: TGTGCCAGCAGTTTAGACTCTGGCGGGGGAAGGAATGAGCAGTTCTTC.

The chain joins TRBV5-1 to TRBJ1-6; a possible D gene is TRBD1 (5 bases). This CDR3 contains 15 residues. Trimming left V 1 base short and J 7 bases short, with 12 bases between. Looked up from germline, CDR1 is SGHRS and CDR2 is YFSETQ. The CDR3, as DNA: TGCGCCAGCAGCTTGTATATGGGGGAAAATTCACCCCTCCACTTT. Its translation: CASSLYMGENSPLHF.

Here the CDR3 DNA reads TGTGCCAGCAGTCCAGCGACTAGTAAAGAGACCCAGTACTTC. This codes for CASSPATSKETQYF. V usage is TRBV6-6 and J usage is TRBJ2-5, with D tentatively TRBD2 (6 bases). This CDR3 contains 14 residues. Germline assignment: CDR1 MNHNY and CDR2 SVGAGI (reference sequence). V was trimmed by 5 bases and J by 3 bases, leaving 13 bases between them.

The chain links TRBV15 to TRBJ2-7; tentative D call: TRBD2 (5 bases). The CDR3 is 14 residues long. CDR1 LNHNV and CDR2 YYDKDF come from the germline V gene (reference sequence). V lost 3 bases and J 0 bases, leaving 9 bases between the germline ends. The CDR3 sequence is CATSRARDSYEQYF. For the CDR3, the DNA is TGTGCCACCAGCAGGGCCCGGGACTCCTACGAGCAGTACTTC. Full variable domain (remainder filled in from reference TRBV15 and TRBJ2-7): DAMVIQNPRYQVTQFGKPVTLSCSQTLNHNVMYWYQQKSSQAPKLLFHYYDKDFNNEADTPDNFQSRRPNTSFCFLDIRSPGLGDTAMYLCATSRARDSYEQYFGPGTRLTVT.

The J gene is TRBJ2-1, the V gene TRBV11-2, with 10 bases fitting TRBD1. V trimming: 2 bases; J trimming: 6 bases; junction bases outside the gene matches: 4. This CDR3 is 15 amino acids long. Germline V CDR1 and CDR2: SGHAT, FQNNGV. CDR3 protein: CASSLFGTGVNEQFF. The CDR3 coding sequence is TGTGCCAGCAGCTTATTCGGGACAGGGGTCAATGAGCAGTTCTTC.